The next 13 T cell receptor beta chains were all read from a single sample in a study of OX40 agonist ivuxolimab in advanced cancers. Assay: immunoSEQ multiplex PCR; the TCRdb copy retains only in-frame clones and omits some. Among 35,000 to 45,000 clones listed, about 89% were seen once. The source material was CD4+ or CD8+ T cells sorted from blood, sampled in a trial of the OX40 agonist ivuxolimab. These receptors originate from an adult with an advanced solid tumor such as melanoma, head and neck, liver or kidney cancer.

The genes are TRBV6-5 and TRBJ1-3; no definite D call. The CDR3 is 16 amino acids. The V gene's germline CDR1 is MNHEY and CDR2 SVGAGI. V lost 0 bases to trimming and J lost 3 bases, with 12 bases between them. DNA of the CDR3: TGTGCCAGCAGTTACTCTGTGGACCGTGGTGGAAACACCATATATTTT. This encodes CASSYSVDRGGNTIYF.

This clone was picked up one time. V usage is TRBV2 and J usage is TRBJ2-5; the D is unclear. This CDR3 region has 12 residues. Germline assignment: CDR1 SNHLY and CDR2 FYNNEI. V was clipped by 4 bases and J by 2 bases, with 5 bases between them. The CDR3 sequence: CASSGQQETQYF. For the CDR3, the DNA is TGTGCCAGCAGTGGCCAGCAAGAGACCCAGTACTTC.

This chain's CDR3 is CASSLTRRDEGYTF. The CDR3 DNA reads TGCGCCAGCAGCCTGACACGACGGGACGAAGGCTACACCTTC. The chain uses TRBV5-1 and TRBJ1-2, with D perhaps TRBD1 (5 bases). V shed 4 bases and J shed 8 bases, with 18 bases lying between them. Germline CDR1 and CDR2: SGHRS and YFSETQ. CDR3 length equals 14 residues.

The sample holds one count of this clone. This chain links TRBV11-2 with TRBJ2-3; D unclear. In germline, CDR1 is SGHAT, CDR2 FQNNGV. The CDR3 is made up of 12 amino acids. Trimming stripped 5 bases from V and 5 bases from J, with 8 bases between. The CDR3 DNA reads as TGTGCCAGCAGCGTCTCTGGAGATACGCAGTATTTT. This translates into CASSVSGDTQYF.

This clone was detected a few times. This chain joins TRBV2 and TRBJ2-3, with 8 bases lining up with TRBD2. Looked up from germline, CDR1 is SNHLY and CDR2 is FYNNEI. V was clipped by 8 bases and J by 8 bases; unmatched bases: 6. The CDR3 covers 12 residues. The CDR3 DNA reads TGTGCCAGCTGCGCCCGGGGGGGTACGCAGTATTTT. The encoded protein is CASCARGGTQYF.

This chain uses TRBV25-1 with TRBJ1-2; no definite D call. Trimming shortened V by 2 bases and J by 3 bases, and 10 bases separated the two germline ends. From germline, CDR1 is MGHDK and CDR2 SYGVNS. The CDR3 length is 14 residues. CDR3: CASSEKYGYYGYTF. The DNA for the CDR3 is TGTGCCAGCAGTGAAAAATACGGCTACTATGGCTACACCTTC.

This clone has a single count. This chain uses TRBV28 with TRBJ2-1; 8 nucleotides align to TRBD2. The CDR3 has 14 residues. The J segment lost 8 bases and the V segment lost 2 bases, leaving 5 bases of the junction unmatched. Germline loops: CDR1 MDHEN, CDR2 SYDVKM. As DNA, the CDR3 is TGTGCCAGCAGTTTAACCAGCGGGAGCCATGAGCAGTTCTTC. Protein: CASSLTSGSHEQFF.

This rearrangement joins TRBV7-9 to TRBJ2-3; a weak D match, TRBD2 (5 bases). The CDR3 runs 16 residues. Germline V gene data show CDR1 as SEHNR and CDR2 as FQNEAQ (reference sequence). Between the trimmed V and J ends, which lost 4 bases and 6 bases, there was a span of 20 bases. This CDR3 reads CASSSVEGPSLDTQYF. The CDR3 DNA is TGTGCCAGCAGCTCTGTCGAGGGCCCGTCTTTGGATACGCAGTATTTT.

The sample holds one count of this clone. The chain has TRBV19 and TRBJ1-5, with 7 bases that match TRBD1. This CDR3 contains 15 residues. Germline-derived CDR1 and CDR2 are LNHDA and SQIVND (reference sequence). With V trimmed by 3 bases and J by 4 bases, 6 bases remained unmatched. CDR3 residues: CASSMGTAGNQPQHF. The CDR3 bases are TGTGCCAGTAGTATGGGGACAGCAGGGAATCAGCCCCAGCATTTT.

The rearrangement joins TRBV5-4 to TRBJ2-1; 9 positions agree with TRBD1. The CDR3 length is 16 residues. With V trimmed by 4 bases and J by 2 bases, 7 bases remained unmatched. Germline CDR1 reads SGHNT; CDR2 reads YYREEE (reference sequence). The CDR3 bases are TGTGCCAGCAGCCGCTGGACAGGGGTAACCTACAATGAGCAGTTCTTC. Protein product: CASSRWTGVTYNEQFF.

The chain combines TRBV4-2 with TRBJ1-4; D may be TRBD1 (6 bases). V shed 4 bases and J shed 0 bases, with 12 bases lying between them. Germline V CDR1 and CDR2: LGHNA, YNFKEQ. This CDR3 has 16 amino acids. The CDR3 nucleotides are TGTGCCAGCAGCCCCGACAGGATTGCAACTAATGAAAAACTGTTTTTT. Translation: CASSPDRIATNEKLFF.

CDR3 coding DNA: TGTGCCAGCAGTGGTGCGGGGGCCCCTATGAACACTGAAGCTTTCTTT. Amino acids: CASSGAGAPMNTEAFF. The J gene is TRBJ1-1, the V gene TRBV28, with TRBD1 as a possible D gene (6 bases). The length of the CDR3 is 16 residues. Germline V gene lookup returns CDR1 MDHEN and CDR2 SYDVKM. V lost 5 bases, J lost 0 bases, and 16 bases lay in between.

This clone appeared a single time. V usage is TRBV6-5 and J usage is TRBJ2-7, with 11 bases aligning to TRBD2. The germline V gene encodes CDR1 MNHEY and CDR2 SVGAGI. The CDR3 consists of 14 residues. The J segment lost 6 bases and the V segment lost 6 bases, leaving 7 bases of the junction unmatched. The CDR3 coding sequence is TGTGCCAGCAGACTACTAGCGGGAGTAGGCGAGCAGTACTTC. Translated, it gives CASRLLAGVGEQYF.